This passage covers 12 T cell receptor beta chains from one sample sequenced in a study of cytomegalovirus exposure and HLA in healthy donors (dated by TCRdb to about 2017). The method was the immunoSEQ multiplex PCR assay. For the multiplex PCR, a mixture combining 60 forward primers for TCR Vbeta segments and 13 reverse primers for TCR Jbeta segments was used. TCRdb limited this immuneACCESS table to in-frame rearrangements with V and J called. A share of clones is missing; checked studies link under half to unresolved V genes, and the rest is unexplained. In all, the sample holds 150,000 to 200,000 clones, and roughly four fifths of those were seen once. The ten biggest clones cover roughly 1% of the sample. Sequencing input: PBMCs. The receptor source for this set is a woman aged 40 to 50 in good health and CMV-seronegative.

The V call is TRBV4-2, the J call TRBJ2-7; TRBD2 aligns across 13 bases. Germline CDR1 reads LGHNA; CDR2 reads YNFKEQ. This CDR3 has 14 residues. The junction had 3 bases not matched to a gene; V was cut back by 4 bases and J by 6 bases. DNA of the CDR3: TGTGCCAGCAGCCCCGGGACTAGCGGGACCGAGCAGTACTTC. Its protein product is CASSPGTSGTEQYF.

The CDR3 sequence is CAISVREREGRETQYF. Written as DNA, the CDR3 is TGTGCCATCAGTGTGAGAGAGCGGGAGGGCAGGGAGACCCAGTACTTC. The rearrangement uses TRBV10-3 and TRBJ2-5, with TRBD2 matching 10 bases. After removal of 4 bases from V and 5 bases from J, the junction contained 10 bases not matched to a gene. Looked up from germline, CDR1 is ENHRY and CDR2 is SYGVKD. The CDR3 covers 16 residues.

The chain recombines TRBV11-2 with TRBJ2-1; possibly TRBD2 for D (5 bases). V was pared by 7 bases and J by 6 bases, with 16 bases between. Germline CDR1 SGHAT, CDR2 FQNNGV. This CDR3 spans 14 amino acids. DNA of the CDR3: TGTGCCAGCACCCGTCCGAGGGCTCCCAATGAGCAGTTCTTC. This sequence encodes CASTRPRAPNEQFF.

This CDR3 reads CASSLSPGPYNEQFF. In nucleotides, the CDR3 is TGTGCCAGCAGCCTATCCCCGGGTCCCTACAATGAGCAGTTCTTC. The V and J genes are TRBV11-3 and TRBJ2-1, with unresolved D. The V end was cut by 5 bases, the J end by 2 bases, with 13 bases between. The CDR3 loop spans 15 amino acids. Germline V CDR1 and CDR2: SGHNT, YENEEA.

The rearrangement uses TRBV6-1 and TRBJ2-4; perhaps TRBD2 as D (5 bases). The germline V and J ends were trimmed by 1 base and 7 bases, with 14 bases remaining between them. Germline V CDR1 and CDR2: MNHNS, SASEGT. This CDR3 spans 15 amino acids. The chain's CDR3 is CASSEVGTERNIQYF. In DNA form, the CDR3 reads TGTGCCAGCAGTGAAGTGGGAACAGAGCGGAACATTCAGTACTTC.

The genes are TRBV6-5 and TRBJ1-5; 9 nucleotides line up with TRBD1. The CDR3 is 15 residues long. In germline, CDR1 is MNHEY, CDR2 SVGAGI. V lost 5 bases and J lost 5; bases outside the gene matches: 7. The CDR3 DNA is TGTGCCAGCAGTATGTCGGGACAGGGTCATCAGCCCCAGCATTTT. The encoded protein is CASSMSGQGHQPQHF.

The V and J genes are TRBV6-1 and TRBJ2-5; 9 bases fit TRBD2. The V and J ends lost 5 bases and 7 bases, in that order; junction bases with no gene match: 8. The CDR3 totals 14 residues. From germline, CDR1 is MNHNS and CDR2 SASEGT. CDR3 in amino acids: CASSTSGPTRTQYF. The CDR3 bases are TGTGCCAGCAGTACTAGCGGGCCTACGAGGACCCAGTACTTC.

Written as DNA, the CDR3 is TGTGCCAGCAGCTTGAACCTGGACAACTACGAGCAGTACTTC. This translates into CASSLNLDNYEQYF. The J gene is TRBJ2-7, the V gene TRBV5-6; tentatively, D is TRBD1 (5 bases). Germline CDR1 SGHDT, CDR2 YYEEEE. Deletions cut 1 base from V and 3 bases from J, with 11 bases between. This CDR3 is 14 amino acids long.

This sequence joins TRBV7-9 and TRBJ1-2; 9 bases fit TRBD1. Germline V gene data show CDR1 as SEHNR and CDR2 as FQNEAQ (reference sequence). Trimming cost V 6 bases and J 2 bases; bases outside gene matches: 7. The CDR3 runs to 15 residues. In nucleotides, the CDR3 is TGTGCCAGCAGTCAACAGGGGGCGCAAAACTATGGCTACACCTTC. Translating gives CASSQQGAQNYGYTF. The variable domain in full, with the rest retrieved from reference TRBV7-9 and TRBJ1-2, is DTGVSQNPRHKITKRGQNVTFRCDPISEHNRLYWYRQTLGQGPEFLTYFQNEAQLEKSRLLSDRFSAERPKGSFSTLEIQRTEQGDSAMYLCASSQQGAQNYGYTFGSGTRLTVV.

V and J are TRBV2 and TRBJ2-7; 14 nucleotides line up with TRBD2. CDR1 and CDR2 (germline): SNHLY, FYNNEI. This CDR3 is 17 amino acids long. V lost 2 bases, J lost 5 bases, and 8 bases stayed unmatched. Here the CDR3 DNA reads TGTGCCAGCAGTGAATTTCCGACTAGCGGGAGGGTTAACGAGCAGTACTTC. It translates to CASSEFPTSGRVNEQYF.

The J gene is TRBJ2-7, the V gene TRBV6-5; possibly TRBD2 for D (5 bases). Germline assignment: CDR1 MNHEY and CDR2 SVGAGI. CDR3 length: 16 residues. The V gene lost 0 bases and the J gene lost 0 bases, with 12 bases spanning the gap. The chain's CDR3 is CASSYSSVGISYEQYF. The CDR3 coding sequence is TGTGCCAGCAGTTACTCGTCGGTCGGGATCTCCTACGAGCAGTACTTC.

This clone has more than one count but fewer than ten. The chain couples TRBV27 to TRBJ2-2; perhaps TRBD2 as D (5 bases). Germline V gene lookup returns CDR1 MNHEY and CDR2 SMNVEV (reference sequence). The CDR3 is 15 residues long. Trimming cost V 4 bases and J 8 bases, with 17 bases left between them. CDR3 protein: CASSSPGFGEGELFF. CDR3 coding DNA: TGTGCCAGCAGTTCCCCCGGTTTCGGGGAAGGGGAGCTGTTTTTT.